The 2 T cell receptor beta chains given below trace back to one sample, sequenced in a study of CD8 T cells in ankylosing spondylitis. TCRdb ran MiXCR on the 5' RACE reads and lists one entry per CDR3 protein. Counted here are roughly 160,000 distinct CDR3 sequences, 11% occurring once; the ten biggest clones make up almost 30%. Material: blood, either unsorted or a sorted T cell fraction (not recorded which). These receptors all stem from a male donor with ankylosing spondylitis or in good health (not recorded which).

The chain combines TRBV11-2 with TRBJ2-7; D could derive from TRBD1 or TRBD2 (6 bases each). V dropped 0 bases and J dropped 2 bases, with 11 bases sitting between them. The germline CDR1 and CDR2 sequences are SGHAT and FQNNGV. The CDR3 contains 15 residues. As DNA, the CDR3 is TGTGCCAGCAGCTTAGATCGGGGGCCACCCTACGAGCAGTACTTC. Translated: CASSLDRGPPYEQYF.

This clonotype was observed a handful of times. The chain links TRBV7-2 to TRBJ2-1, with D perhaps being TRBD1 or TRBD2 (5 bases each). Per germline, CDR1 SGHTA and CDR2 FQGNSA. The V and J ends lost 6 bases and 5 bases respectively, with 11 bases between them. This CDR3 has 13 residues. In DNA, the CDR3 is TGTGCCAGCAGAGCCGGGGCCAACAATGAGCAGTTCTTC. It encodes CASRAGANNEQFF. Supplemented by reference TRBV7-2 and TRBJ2-1, the full variable domain reads GAGVSQSPSNKVTEKGKDVELRCDPISGHTALYWYRQSLGQGLEFLIYFQGNSAPDKSGLPSDRFSAERTGGSVSTLTIQRTQQEDSAVYLCASRAGANNEQFFGPGTRLTVL.